The 2 T cell receptor beta chains listed next were all sequenced from one sample in a study of cytomegalovirus exposure and HLA in healthy donors. Primers: 60 Vbeta forward and 13 Jbeta reverse. Using immunoSEQ multiplex PCR, the repertoire was profiled, and TCRdb retains in-frame clones only, with some absent. The sample records 110,000 or so clones, 75% to 80% being singletons. The sample comprised PBMCs. The receptors stem from a woman aged 40 to 50 in good health and CMV-seropositive.

V is TRBV30 and J is TRBJ2-5, with a tentative D call TRBD1 (7 bases). This CDR3 is 14 amino acids long. Germline V gene sequence: CDR1 GTSNPN, CDR2 SVGIG (reference sequence). Trimming removed 0 bases at V and 4 bases at J, with 12 bases between. CDR3 protein: CAWSVGGGGETQYF. The CDR3 nucleotides read TGTGCCTGGAGTGTAGGAGGGGGCGGAGAGACCCAGTACTTC.

This clone was detected a few times. Written as DNA, the CDR3 is TGCGCCAGCAGCTCCGGAGGACGGAACTCCTACGAGCAGTACTTC. Its translation is CASSSGGRNSYEQYF. The chain is built from TRBV5-1 and TRBJ2-7, with D perhaps TRBD2 (5 bases). The CDR3 totals 15 residues. Trimming took 3 bases from V and 0 from J, leaving 13 bases between them. Germline V gene lookup returns CDR1 SGHRS and CDR2 YFSETQ.